A few counts support the clone carrying this T cell receptor (beta chain). V shed 0 bases and J shed 4 bases, with 10 bases lying between them. The length of the CDR3 is 14 residues. Germline CDR1 reads SGHDN; CDR2 reads FVKESK. This entry belongs to a study of blood T cell repertoires in COVID-19. The table came from immunoSEQ multiplex PCR; TCRdb's copy has only in-frame clones and leaves some out. The sample lists approximately 290,000 clones, 87% seen once, with 2% to 3% in the top ten. The sequence derives from a man between 18 and 29 years old with active or convalescent COVID-19. The source material was peripheral blood. J is TRBJ2-7 and V is TRBV14, with TRBD1 as a possible D gene (5 bases). This CDR3 is CASSQDRAGYEQYF. The CDR3, as DNA: TGTGCCAGCAGCCAAGATCGGGCAGGGTACGAGCAGTACTTC.